A selection of T cell receptor beta chains follows, all from one sample in a study of shared clonotypes between healthy human individuals. Some clones are missing from TCRdb's copy, which holds only in-frame ones; the method was immunoSEQ multiplex PCR. The sample records 2 million to 2.5 million clones, roughly 93% being singletons. The specimen sequenced was naive CD4+ T cells from PBMCs. These receptors all come from a man between 18 and 35 years old in good health. Some clones in this sample may be carry-over from other donors' samples. CDR3s include the opening cysteine and the closing phenylalanine or tryptophan. The D gene is left open where the match is weak. For some rows the clone size is stated as once, few or many, or as a class when expanded; others skip it.

TRBV6-6	TRBD1	-	TRBJ1-3	TGTGCCAGCAGTCACTCGGGACAGGGGGCTGGAAACACCATATATTTT	CASSHSGQGAGNTIYF
TRBV6-5	-	-	TRBJ1-1	TGTGCCAGCAGTTACTCGGGGGTTGAGAACACTGAAGCTTTCTTT	CASSYSGVENTEAFF
TRBV27	TRBD2	-	TRBJ2-5	TGTGCCAGCAGTTTTAGCGGGAGAGAGACCCAGTACTTC	CASSFSGRETQYF
TRBV9	-	-	TRBJ1-5	TGTGCCAGCAGCCCTTTCGCAGGGAGGTATCAGCCCCAGCATTTT	CASSPFAGRYQPQHF
TRBV5-8	TRBD1	-	TRBJ2-1	TGTGCCAGCAGCCCACTCCCGGGACAGGGGAGCTCCTACAATGAGCAGTTCTTC	CASSPLPGQGSSYNEQFF
TRBV2	-	few	TRBJ1-2	TGTGCCAGCAGGGGGACACCCTATGGCTACACCTTC	CASRGTPYGYTF
TRBV10-1	-	-	TRBJ2-2	TGCGCCAGCAGGGGACCATCCGGGGAGCTGTTTTTT	CASRGPSGELFF
TRBV28	-	-	TRBJ1-2	TGTGCCAGCAGCCAAACGACAATTAACTATGGCTACACCTTC	CASSQTTINYGYTF
TRBV5-6	TRBD1	-	TRBJ1-6	TGTGCCAGCAGTCTCCAGGGGGCGCGTAATTCACCCCTCCACTTT	CASSLQGARNSPLHF
TRBV7-2	-	-	TRBJ1-1	TGTGCCAGCAGAGTTGCCGGGGGAAGGCTTGAAGCTTTCTTT	CASRVAGGRLEAFF
TRBV7-3	-	-	TRBJ2-1	TGTGCCAGCAGCTTAATGGCGGCTACACTCATCCCCTACAATGAGCAGTTCTTC	CASSLMAATLIPYNEQFF
TRBV4-1	TRBD1	few	TRBJ1-5	TGCGCCAGCAGCCAAGCCGACAGGGGGCTTCAGCCCCAGCATTTT	CASSQADRGLQPQHF
TRBV27	-	-	TRBJ1-5	TGTGCCAGCAGTTTAGATGACAGGCATAGCAATCAGCCCCAGCATTTT	CASSLDDRHSNQPQHF
TRBV7-9	TRBD1	-	TRBJ1-1	TGTGCCAGCAGCTTAGCCAGGACAGGGACTGAAGCTTTCTTT	CASSLARTGTEAFF
TRBV4-2	TRBD2	-	TRBJ2-5	TGTGCCAGCAGCCAACCGAGGGCTAGCGGAGAAGAGACCCAGTACTTC	CASSQPRASGEETQYF
TRBV25-1	TRBD2	once	TRBJ2-5	TGTGCCAGCAGGGGGACTAGCGGGGGGGAAGAGACCCAGTACTTC	CASRGTSGGEETQYF
TRBV2	TRBD2	once	TRBJ2-3	TGTGCCAGCAGTACTAGCGGAGGCACAGATACGCAGTATTTT	CASSTSGGTDTQYF
TRBV10-3	-	-	TRBJ2-7	TGTGCCATCAGTGAGTCGCAGAACTTCATCGGGAACGAGCAGTACTTC	CAISESQNFIGNEQYF
TRBV5-1	TRBD2	-	TRBJ2-1	TGCGCCAGCAGCTTGCTCGCGGGAGCCTCTAATGAGCAGTTCTTC	CASSLLAGASNEQFF
TRBV23-1	TRBD1	-	TRBJ2-5	TGCGCCATGACAGGGGGCGGCCAAGAGACCCAGTACTTC	CAMTGGGQETQYF
TRBV18	TRBD1	once	TRBJ1-1	TGTGCCAGCTCACCGAGACAGGGGGGGGATTCTGAAGCTTTCTTT	CASSPRQGGDSEAFF
TRBV19	-	-	TRBJ2-1	TGTGCCAGTCGACCGGGGCTACTATCTTCAGGCTCCTACAATGAGCAGTTCTTC	CASRPGLLSSGSYNEQFF
TRBV6-1	-	-	TRBJ2-5	TGTGCCAGCAGTGGTGGGGGCCGGAGCGAGACCCAGTACTTC	CASSGGGRSETQYF
TRBV5-4	-	-	TRBJ2-7	TGTGCCAGCAGCTTGGGACTCGAGCAGTACTTC	CASSLGLEQYF
TRBV5-1	-	-	TRBJ2-3	TGCGCCAGCAGCTTGGTGGGAGACCCGACAGATACGCAGTATTTT	CASSLVGDPTDTQYF
TRBV7-2	-	-	TRBJ2-5	TGTGCCAGCAGCTTCCGATTCCAAGAGACCCAGTACTTC	CASSFRFQETQYF
TRBV15	TRBD2	-	TRBJ2-7	TGTGCCACCAGCAGGTCCGGCGGGGGGGCCTACGAGCAGTACTTC	CATSRSGGGAYEQYF
TRBV10-2	-	-	TRBJ2-3	TGCGCCAGCGCGCTTCCATTCACAGATACGCAGTATTTT	CASALPFTDTQYF
TRBV6-1	-	once	TRBJ2-3	TGTGCCAGCAGTGAATTTCTCGGGGATACGCAGTATTTT	CASSEFLGDTQYF
TRBV4-2	-	-	TRBJ2-6	TGTGCCAGCACCCTAGGGCCAGCCGGAGCTGGGGCCAACGTCCTGACTTTC	CASTLGPAGAGANVLTF
TRBV9	-	once	TRBJ2-5	TGTGCCAGCAGCCCTCGCCGGGGGGAGACCCAGTACTTC	CASSPRRGETQYF
TRBV7-9	TRBD1	-	TRBJ1-1	TGTGCCAGCAGCCCGGTGGGACAGGGCACTTACACTGAAGCTTTCTTT	CASSPVGQGTYTEAFF
TRBV18	TRBD2	-	TRBJ2-1	TGTGCCAGCTCACCGAGACTAGCGGGAGATAGCTACAATGAGCAGTTCTTC	CASSPRLAGDSYNEQFF
TRBV6-5	-	-	TRBJ1-3	TGTGCCAGCAAGGGGGGCCCAAGGAACACCATATATTTT	CASKGGPRNTIYF
TRBV28	TRBD1	-	TRBJ1-4	TGTGCCAGCAGTCCTCCGGGACAGGGTCGAGAAAAACTGTTTTTT	CASSPPGQGREKLFF
TRBV4-1	-	once	TRBJ2-3	TGCGCCAGCAGCTGGCGCGGTGAGACGGTTCGTCGCACAGATACGCAGTATTTT	CASSWRGETVRRTDTQYF
TRBV7-9	-	-	TRBJ1-1	TGTGCCAGCAGCTTAGGAGTGCCGAACACTGAAGCTTTCTTT	CASSLGVPNTEAFF
TRBV25-1	-	few	TRBJ1-1	TGTGCCAGCAGCCCCAGTATGAACACTGAAGCTTTCTTT	CASSPSMNTEAFF
TRBV7-6	TRBD2	-	TRBJ2-1	TGTGCCAGCAGCTTAGGTGGGACTAGCGGGGGCTTCTACAATGAGCAGTTCTTC	CASSLGGTSGGFYNEQFF
TRBV7-3	TRBD2	-	TRBJ2-2	TGTGCCAGCAGCCAGAAAGGACTAGCGGGAACCGGGGAGCTGTTTTTT	CASSQKGLAGTGELFF
TRBV6-5	-	-	TRBJ2-7	TGTGCCAGCAGTCAGAATATCTACGAGCAGTACTTC	CASSQNIYEQYF
TRBV2	TRBD1	-	TRBJ2-7	TGTGCCAGCAACCCATGGGACAGCTCCTACGAGCAGTACTTC	CASNPWDSSYEQYF
TRBV10-3	TRBD1	-	TRBJ2-5	TGTGCCATCAGTGCCACAGGGGAAGAGACCCAGTACTTC	CAISATGEETQYF
TRBV5-4	TRBD1	-	TRBJ2-3	TGTGCCAGCAGCCAGCGGACAGGGGGCTTGAGGACAGATACGCAGTATTTT	CASSQRTGGLRTDTQYF
TRBV28	TRBD1	-	TRBJ1-5	TGTGCCAGCAGGGAGACAGGGGGTATTGGCAATCAGCCCCAGCATTTT	CASRETGGIGNQPQHF
TRBV15	TRBD2	-	TRBJ2-1	TGTGCCTCGACTCCTAGCGGGAGGGTCCATGAGCAGTTCTTC	CASTPSGRVHEQFF
TRBV29-1	-	-	TRBJ1-2	TGCAGCGTTGAGGCTTTGCGGACCGGGGGCTACACCTTC	CSVEALRTGGYTF